This T cell receptor beta chain was retrieved from a study of T cells expressing NK-cell markers. General study results and limits: The CD3+CD56-NKG2C+ fraction of several donors was likewise dominated by these clonotypes.

With regard to this clonotype: Its antigen is unknown.

The authors made TCR beta cDNA libraries by 5'RACE template switching. This switching added a universal primer site and UMIs. No DNA is given; TCRdb re-called the 5' RACE reads and lists each CDR3 protein once. This repertoire includes more than 400,000 distinct CDR3 sequences. The sequenced material came from blood T cells: a sorted CD56 or NKG2C T cell subset, CD4+ or CD8+ T cells, or bulk PBMC T cells (not recorded which). The sequence derives from a woman aged 18 to 75 in good health.

CDR3 sequence: CASSQFHRLNTEAFF. This chain connects TRBV3-1 to TRBJ1-1. The CDR3 spans 15 residues. CDR1 is LGHDT and CDR2 is YNNKEL in the germline V gene (reference sequence).